This passage covers 17 T cell receptor beta chains from one sample sequenced in a study of cytomegalovirus exposure and HLA in healthy donors. PCR primers comprised 60 Vbeta and 13 Jbeta primers. Assay: immunoSEQ multiplex PCR; the TCRdb copy retains only in-frame clones and omits some. This table has approximately 200,000 clones, around 67% appearing once. Sample: PBMCs. These receptors all come from a woman aged 25 to 45 in good health and CMV-seropositive.

The rearrangement uses TRBV7-9 and TRBJ2-2; tentative D call: TRBD1 (5 bases). Germline CDR1 SEHNR, CDR2 FQNEAQ (reference sequence). Trimming stripped 4 bases from V and 1 base from J, with 7 bases between. The CDR3 spans 14 residues. The CDR3 coding sequence is TGTGCCAGCAGCTCGCAGGGGAACACCGGGGAGCTGTTTTTT. As protein: CASSSQGNTGELFF.

This clone was seen only a few times. The chain carries TRBV27 and TRBJ2-1; 13 bases map to TRBD2. Trimming at V came to 7 bases and at J to 8 bases, leaving 5 bases not matched to a gene. The germline V gene has CDR1 MNHEY and CDR2 SMNVEV (reference sequence). The CDR3 runs 14 residues. The CDR3 nucleotides are TGTGCCAGCAAGACTAGCGGGAGGAAGGATGAGCAGTTCTTC. This gives the protein CASKTSGRKDEQFF.

The DNA of the CDR3 is TGCGCCAGCAGCTTGTCAGGGTCCCCTCAAGAGACCCAGTACTTC. Protein product: CASSLSGSPQETQYF. The chain combines TRBV5-1 with TRBJ2-5; TRBD1 is a possible D gene (5 bases). V lost 1 base and J lost 2, with 12 bases in between. The CDR3 covers 15 residues. Germline lookup yields CDR1 SGHRS and CDR2 YFSETQ.

V gene TRBV29-1 combines with J gene TRBJ2-1; 8 bases are a match to TRBD1. This CDR3 is 13 amino acids long. CDR1 is SQVTM, CDR2 ANQGSEA, per germline. Trimming removed 5 bases from V and 2 bases from J; junction bases left unmatched: 2. The CDR3 region has the DNA TGCAGCGTTAACAGGGGGGCCTACAATGAGCAGTTCTTC. Amino acids: CSVNRGAYNEQFF.

The chain recombines TRBV25-1 with TRBJ2-2; 7 bases match TRBD1. Germline-derived CDR1 and CDR2 are MGHDK and SYGVNS. This CDR3 has 15 amino acids. Trimming at V came to 10 bases and at J to 5 bases, leaving 13 bases not matched to a gene. In nucleotides, the CDR3 is TGTGCCACCGCGGACAGGCATGATTGGACCGGGGAGCTGTTTTTT. It codes for CATADRHDWTGELFF.

The V call is TRBV28, the J call TRBJ1-2, with D possibly TRBD1 on 6 matching bases. Germline CDR1 reads MDHEN; CDR2 reads SYDVKM. The CDR3 spans 14 residues. Trimming took 7 bases from V and 2 from J, leaving 14 bases between them. The CDR3 nucleotides read TGTGCCAGCACCCCCAGGGGAAGAAACTATGGCTACACCTTC. It yields the protein CASTPRGRNYGYTF.

This clone has just one count. The V call is TRBV29-1, the J call TRBJ1-4, with 8 bases aligning to TRBD1. CDR1 and CDR2 (germline): SQVTM, ANQGSEA. The V gene end was trimmed by 4 bases and the J gene end by 6 bases; junction bases not matched to a gene: 7. The CDR3 consists of 14 residues. CDR3 DNA sequence: TGCAGCGTTGGAGGGGGACAGGAGGATGAAAAACTGTTTTTT. Translating gives CSVGGGQEDEKLFF.

The V and J genes are TRBV9 and TRBJ2-1; no reliable D call. Trimming took off 0 bases at V and 4 bases at J, with 5 bases between the two ends. This CDR3 region has 13 residues. Germline assignment: CDR1 SGDLS and CDR2 YYNGEE. The CDR3 nucleotides are TGTGCCAGCAGCGTAGAGCCTTACAATGAGCAGTTCTTC. Residues: CASSVEPYNEQFF.

The table lists this clone with a few counts. V is TRBV5-4 and J is TRBJ1-1, with unresolved D. V lost 2 bases and J lost 1, with 9 bases in between. Germline lookup yields CDR1 SGHNT and CDR2 YYREEE (reference sequence). The CDR3 runs 14 residues. This CDR3 reads CASSFSGWNTEAFF. The CDR3 region has the DNA TGTGCCAGCAGCTTCTCGGGGTGGAACACTGAAGCTTTCTTT.

This sequence joins TRBV11-2 and TRBJ2-1; 9 bases map to TRBD1. The CDR3 covers 14 residues. Losses at the gene ends were 5 bases for V and 4 bases for J; bases not matched to a gene: 3. The germline V gene has CDR1 SGHAT and CDR2 FQNNGV. This CDR3 reads CASSPGQGYNEQFF. CDR3 bases: TGTGCCAGCAGCCCCGGACAGGGGTACAATGAGCAGTTCTTC.

DNA for the CDR3: TGTGCCACCAGCAAACCGCGTGGGACTAGTACTTACAATGAGCAGTTCTTC. It encodes CATSKPRGTSTYNEQFF. The J gene is TRBJ2-1, the V gene TRBV15; TRBD2 matches at 8 bases. The CDR3 consists of 17 residues. The J segment lost 4 bases and the V segment lost 4 bases, leaving 12 bases of the junction unmatched. CDR1 is LNHNV, CDR2 YYDKDF, per germline (reference sequence). The variable domain in full, completed from reference TRBV15 and TRBJ2-1, reads DAMVIQNPRYQVTQFGKPVTLSCSQTLNHNVMYWYQQKSSQAPKLLFHYYDKDFNNEADTPDNFQSRRPNTSFCFLDIRSPGLGDTAMYLCATSKPRGTSTYNEQFFGPGTRLTVL.

This clone was counted a single time. The V gene is TRBV10-3, the J gene TRBJ2-5; 9 bases map to TRBD1. Unmatched junction bases numbered 16, after V lost 4 bases and J lost 10 bases. The length of the CDR3 is 16 residues. Germline assignment: CDR1 ENHRY and CDR2 SYGVKD. In DNA form, the CDR3 reads TGTGCCATCAGTGGAGGGGGTGGGCCACTGACAGGGGGCCAGTACTTC. It is translated as CAISGGGGPLTGGQYF.

The genes are TRBV19 and TRBJ1-2; no definite D call. This CDR3 spans 15 amino acids. Germline values: CDR1 LNHDA, CDR2 SQIVND (reference sequence). V shed 5 bases and J shed 3 bases, with 16 bases lying between them. CDR3 DNA: TGTGCCAGTAGTGCGGCCGACGTGAACTACTATGGCTACACCTTC. Its protein is CASSAADVNYYGYTF.

The chain is built from TRBV27 and TRBJ2-3; TRBD1 is a possible D gene (5 bases). Germline V gene sequence: CDR1 MNHEY, CDR2 SMNVEV (reference sequence). CDR3 size: 14 residues. The V end lost 4 bases, the J end lost 3 bases, and 11 bases lay between the germline ends. CDR3: CASSWGAETDTQYF. The CDR3 DNA follows: TGTGCCAGCAGTTGGGGCGCCGAGACAGATACGCAGTATTTT.

This chain links TRBV6-1 with TRBJ1-1; no reliable D call. Trimming cost V 0 bases and J 7 bases, with 18 bases left between them. The CDR3 loop spans 16 amino acids. Germline-derived CDR1 and CDR2 are MNHNS and SASEGT. The CDR3 DNA sequence: TGTGCCAGCAGTGAAGCGCTAGGTGCGGGGTTTGGTGAAGCTTTCTTT. Translation: CASSEALGAGFGEAFF.

The chain links TRBV6-1 to TRBJ2-7, with a possible D match to TRBD2 (5 bases). CDR1 MNHNS and CDR2 SASEGT come from the germline V gene. CDR3 length: 13 amino acids. Trimming left V 8 bases short and J 3 bases short, with 14 bases between. In DNA, the CDR3 is TGTGCCAGCTGCGTGAGGGATAGCTACGAGCAGTACTTC. Translated, it gives CASCVRDSYEQYF.

J is TRBJ1-5 and V is TRBV19; no definite D call. V was trimmed by 4 bases and J by 0 bases, leaving 13 bases between them. CDR3 length: 16 residues. In germline, CDR1 is LNHDA, CDR2 SQIVND (reference sequence). Here the CDR3 DNA reads TGTGCCAGTAGTACCGGACTATTTTATAGCAATCAGCCCCAGCATTTT. Translating it yields CASSTGLFYSNQPQHF.